These T cell receptor beta chains were read from a single sample in a study of cytomegalovirus exposure and HLA in healthy donors. TCRdb's copy holds only in-frame clones and misses some; the assay was immunoSEQ multiplex PCR. The sample consists of 160,000 or so clones, about 82% of them appearing once. Material: PBMCs. These receptors were taken from a man under 40 in good health and CMV-seropositive. The CDR3 runs from the conserved cysteine through the conserved F or W.

j_call v_call cdr3_aa
TRBJ2-7 TRBV6-6 CASSYDLGTGPYEQYF
TRBJ1-5 TRBV28 CASSLRGPQHF
TRBJ2-7 TRBV27 CASSRTTGYEQYF
TRBJ1-2 TRBV11-2 CASSFMDRGLGGYTF
TRBJ1-1 TRBV10-3 CAIRGGAGNTEAFF
TRBJ2-7 TRBV13 CASSPRTGGYEQYF
TRBJ1-1 TRBV2 CASTQGMNTEAFF
TRBJ2-1 TRBV6-4 CASSDEGGGLSNEQFF
TRBJ1-4 TRBV6-6 CASSYGLEKKEKLFF
TRBJ1-2 TRBV2 CASSESHYGYTF
TRBJ1-6 TRBV11-1 CASSLDGQRPNSPLHF
TRBJ2-3 TRBV4-2 CASSQELAGASTDTQYF
TRBJ1-5 TRBV2 CASSEGDTQHF
TRBJ1-4 TRBV11-2 CASSERRRGLGVWEKLFF
TRBJ2-5 TRBV18 CASSPRGAETQYF
TRBJ1-2 TRBV6-5 CASSYDRDYGYTF
TRBJ2-1 TRBV6-5 CASSYSAADNNEQFF
TRBJ1-5 TRBV27 CASSPGRGLDDSNQPQHF
TRBJ1-1 TRBV25-1 CASSEDRDQNTEAFF
TRBJ2-7 TRBV19 CASRPSGGLYEQYF
TRBJ1-6 TRBV11-2 CASRTLQGARGNSPLHF
TRBJ2-1 TRBV28 CASSLKARARGTYNEQFF
TRBJ2-7 TRBV5-1 CASSLDSPLFSYEQYF
TRBJ1-5 TRBV19 CASSIVGGNQPQHF
TRBJ1-5 TRBV27 CASSWTGEHQPQHF
TRBJ1-2 TRBV6-5 CASSYSLAGAHGYTF
TRBJ2-7 TRBV7-2 CASSFRGGAHEQYF
TRBJ2-7 TRBV7-9 CASSLGAGGYEQYF
TRBJ1-2 TRBV19 CASRRMGGKWGYTF
TRBJ2-7 TRBV7-9 CASSLGGGYEQYF
TRBJ1-1 TRBV7-9 CASSRNGQKPEAFF
TRBJ1-2 TRBV10-2 CASTGWSNYGYTF
TRBJ1-2 TRBV9 CASSVPGDRGYTF
TRBJ2-2 TRBV4-3 CASSQAWANTGELFF
TRBJ2-5 TRBV7-8 CASSAGGGHQETQYF
TRBJ2-4 TRBV19 CASGNPRTGGDIQYF
TRBJ2-7 TRBV7-9 CASSLGQGLSYEQYF
TRBJ2-5 TRBV7-9 CASSLERETQYF
TRBJ2-3 TRBV5-6 CASSPLAVSTDTQYF
TRBJ2-1 TRBV7-6 CASSLPTVGTSGRNEQFF
TRBJ2-2 TRBV11-3 CASSFQGFQDTGELFF
TRBJ2-5 TRBV2 CASSDSPSGGGGTQYF
TRBJ1-3 TRBV6-5 CASSYSNRGSGNTIYF
TRBJ1-3 TRBV30 CAWKGRGTGNTIYF
TRBJ2-1 TRBV2 CASLWSSGGLNEQFF
TRBJ1-2 TRBV27 CASSPGTNSNYGYTF
TRBJ1-5 TRBV18 CASSPREGRGNQPQHF
TRBJ2-5 TRBV6-5 CASSYSGGGLGETQYF
TRBJ2-3 TRBV6-5 CASSYSGAGGGNTQYF
TRBJ2-7 TRBV7-9 CASSLVGGRWDF
TRBJ1-2 TRBV7-2 CASDELGQGYGYTF
TRBJ2-1 TRBV5-1 CASSSLSGGAGEQFF
TRBJ2-7 TRBV9 CASSATDRVHEQYF